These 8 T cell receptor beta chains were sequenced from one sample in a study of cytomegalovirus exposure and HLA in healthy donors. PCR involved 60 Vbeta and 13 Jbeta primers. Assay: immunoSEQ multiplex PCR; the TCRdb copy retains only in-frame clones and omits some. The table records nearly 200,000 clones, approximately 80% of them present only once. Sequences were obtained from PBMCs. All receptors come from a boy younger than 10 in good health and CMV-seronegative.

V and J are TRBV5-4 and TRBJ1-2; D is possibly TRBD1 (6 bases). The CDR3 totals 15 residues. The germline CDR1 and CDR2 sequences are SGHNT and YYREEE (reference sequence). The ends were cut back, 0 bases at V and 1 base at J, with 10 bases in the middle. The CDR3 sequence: CASSLGRTVNYGYTF. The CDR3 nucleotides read TGTGCCAGCAGCTTGGGAAGGACAGTTAACTATGGCTACACCTTC.

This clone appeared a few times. The DNA for the CDR3 is TGTGCCAGTAGTATGGAGCTGGACAGTCTAGGTCAGCCCCAGCATTTT. Its translation: CASSMELDSLGQPQHF. The chain employs TRBV19 and TRBJ1-5; a possible D gene is TRBD1 (6 bases). The germline gives CDR1 LNHDA, CDR2 SQIVND (reference sequence). Trimming shortened V by 3 bases and J by 6 bases, and 18 bases separated the two germline ends. This CDR3 is built from 16 residues.

The DNA for the CDR3 is TGTGCCAGCAACAACCAGGGGGCTCTCTATGGCTACACCTTC. Its protein is CASNNQGALYGYTF. The gene calls are TRBV19 and TRBJ1-2; 8 bases are shared with TRBD1. Looked up from germline, CDR1 is LNHDA and CDR2 is SQIVND (reference sequence). The CDR3 length is 14 residues. V dropped 9 bases and J dropped 4; count of bases not matched to a gene: 10.

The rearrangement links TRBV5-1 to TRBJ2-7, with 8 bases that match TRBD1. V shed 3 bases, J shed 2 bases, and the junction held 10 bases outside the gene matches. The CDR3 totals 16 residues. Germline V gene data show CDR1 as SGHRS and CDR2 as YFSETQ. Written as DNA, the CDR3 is TGCGCCAGCAGCTGGCCCCGGACAGGGAACCCCTACGAGCAGTACTTC. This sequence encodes CASSWPRTGNPYEQYF. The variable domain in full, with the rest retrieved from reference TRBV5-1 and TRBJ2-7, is KAGVTQTPRYLIKTRGQQVTLSCSPISGHRSVSWYQQTPGQGLQFLFEYFSETQRNKGNFPGRFSGRQFSNSRSEMNVSTLELGDSALYLCASSWPRTGNPYEQYFGPGTRLTVT.

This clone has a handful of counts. CDR3 nucleotide sequence: TGTGCCAGCAGTTACTCGCCGACAGGATCGAACACTGAAGCTTTCTTT. Protein product: CASSYSPTGSNTEAFF. The rearrangement uses TRBV6-5 and TRBJ1-1; D may be TRBD1 (6 bases). V was trimmed by 0 bases and J by 1 base, leaving 12 bases between them. Germline CDR1 and CDR2: MNHEY and SVGAGI. The CDR3 covers 16 residues.

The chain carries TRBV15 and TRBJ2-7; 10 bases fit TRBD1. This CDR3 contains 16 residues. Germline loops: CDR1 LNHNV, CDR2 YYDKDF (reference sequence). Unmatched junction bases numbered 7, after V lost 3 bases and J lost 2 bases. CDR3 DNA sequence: TGTGCCACCAGCAGGGGATCCGGGACAGGGGCCTACGAGCAGTACTTC. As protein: CATSRGSGTGAYEQYF.

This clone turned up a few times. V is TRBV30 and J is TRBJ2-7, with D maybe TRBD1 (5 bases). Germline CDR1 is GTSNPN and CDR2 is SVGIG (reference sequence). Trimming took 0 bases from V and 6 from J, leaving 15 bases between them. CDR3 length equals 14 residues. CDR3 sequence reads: CAWSVQLGASEQYF. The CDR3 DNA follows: TGTGCCTGGAGTGTACAATTAGGGGCCAGCGAGCAGTACTTC.

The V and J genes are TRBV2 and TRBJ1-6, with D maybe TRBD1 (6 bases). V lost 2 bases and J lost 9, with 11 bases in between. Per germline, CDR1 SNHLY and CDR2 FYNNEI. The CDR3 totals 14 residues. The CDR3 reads CASSERQGSSPLHF. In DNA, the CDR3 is TGTGCCAGCAGTGAAAGGCAGGGGTCTTCACCCCTCCACTTT.